The 12 T cell receptor beta chains listed next were all sequenced from one sample in a study of shared clonotypes between healthy human individuals. Assay used: immunoSEQ multiplex PCR; TCRdb lists only in-frame clones, some missing. Among approximately 100,000 clones listed, approximately 65% were seen once. Input material: memory CD8+ T cells sorted from blood. Subset of the sample: CD45RO+ cells pooled with CCR7-negative TemRA cells. These receptors came from a woman younger than 45 in good health.

CDR3 loop: CASSIWPGTWDNEQFF. The CDR3, as DNA: TGTGCCAGTAGTATTTGGCCAGGGACGTGGGACAATGAGCAGTTCTTC. The rearrangement uses TRBV19 and TRBJ2-1; D possibly matches TRBD1 or TRBD2 (5 bases each). Per the germline V gene, CDR1 is LNHDA and CDR2 is SQIVND (reference sequence). CDR3 size: 16 residues. Trimming stripped 3 bases from V and 5 bases from J, with 17 bases between.

The rearrangement uses TRBV7-8 and TRBJ1-5; D uncertain. V was pared by 3 bases and J by 5 bases, with 11 bases between. The germline V gene encodes CDR1 SGHVS and CDR2 FQNEAQ. This CDR3 is built from 14 residues. CDR3 loop: CASSFSGEHQPQHF. CDR3 DNA sequence: TGTGCCAGCAGCTTCTCCGGGGAACATCAGCCCCAGCATTTT.

The rearrangement uses TRBV5-1 and TRBJ2-7; tentatively, D is TRBD2 (6 bases). This CDR3 has 15 amino acids. V gave up 2 bases and J gave up 2 bases, with 14 bases separating them. Germline CDR1 is SGHRS and CDR2 is YFSETQ. CDR3 sequence reads: CASSFSAEGPYEQYF. The CDR3, as DNA: TGCGCCAGCAGCTTCTCGGCGGAGGGCCCCTACGAGCAGTACTTC.

The rearrangement joins TRBV15 to TRBJ2-5, with D maybe TRBD2 (6 bases). Germline-derived CDR1 and CDR2 are LNHNV and YYDKDF (reference sequence). This CDR3 contains 15 residues. V was clipped by 1 base and J by 1 base, with 10 bases between them. The CDR3 here is CATSRVPSAQETQYF. The CDR3 nucleotides are TGTGCCACCAGCAGAGTGCCTAGCGCCCAAGAGACCCAGTACTTC. The full variable domain, with the rest looked up from reference TRBV15 and TRBJ2-5, is DAMVIQNPRYQVTQFGKPVTLSCSQTLNHNVMYWYQQKSSQAPKLLFHYYDKDFNNEADTPDNFQSRRPNTSFCFLDIRSPGLGDTAMYLCATSRVPSAQETQYFGPGTRLLVL.

The CDR3 DNA follows: TGTGCCAGCAGTGACTCGAGTCCAGGGGCCCCGGGCACTGAAGCTTTCTTT. This codes for CASSDSSPGAPGTEAFF. This rearrangement joins TRBV6-4 to TRBJ1-1; possible D gene TRBD1, 6 bases. V was trimmed by 0 bases and J by 4 bases, leaving 18 bases between them. From germline, CDR1 is MRHNA and CDR2 SNTAGT. This CDR3 contains 17 residues.

J is TRBJ2-3 and V is TRBV6-6; D is unresolved. Germline CDR1 is MNHNY and CDR2 is SVGAGI (reference sequence). The V and J ends lost 0 bases and 0 bases respectively, with 7 bases between them. The CDR3 length is 15 residues. As DNA, the CDR3 is TGTGCCAGCAGTTACTCTCGGCCGAGCACAGATACGCAGTATTTT. This encodes CASSYSRPSTDTQYF.

V and J are TRBV11-2 and TRBJ1-1, with a tentative D call TRBD1 (6 bases). CDR1 and CDR2 (germline): SGHAT, FQNNGV. The CDR3 extends over 18 amino acids. The germline V and J ends were trimmed by 0 bases and 5 bases, with 22 bases remaining between them. The CDR3 DNA reads TGTGCCAGCAGCTTAGATCTTCAGGTTCGGCAGGGGTTGACTGAAGCTTTCTTT. The encoded protein is CASSLDLQVRQGLTEAFF. Using reference TRBV11-2 and TRBJ1-1 for the parts outside the CDR3, the full variable domain is EAGVAQSPRYKIIEKRQSVAFWCNPISGHATLYWYQQILGQGPKLLIQFQNNGVVDDSQLPKDRFSAERLKGVDSTLKIQPAKLEDSAVYLCASSLDLQVRQGLTEAFFGQGTRLTVV.

This clone has just one count. The gene calls are TRBV14 and TRBJ2-1; unclear D gene. Trimming took off 1 base at V and 5 bases at J, with 15 bases between the two ends. Germline loops: CDR1 SGHDN, CDR2 FVKESK. The length of the CDR3 is 16 residues. The CDR3 loop is CASSQVIGLPNNEQFF. The CDR3 coding sequence is TGTGCCAGCAGCCAAGTGATAGGCTTACCAAACAATGAGCAGTTCTTC.

The rearrangement links TRBV11-2 to TRBJ2-3; 12 bases are a match to TRBD2. Germline CDR1 and CDR2: SGHAT and FQNNGV. The ends lost 5 bases at V and 6 bases at J; junction bases unmatched: 12. There are 17 residues in the CDR3. The CDR3 coding sequence is TGTGCCAGCAGCCTCGCCCCAGGACTAGCGGGATCGGATACGCAGTATTTT. It is translated as CASSLAPGLAGSDTQYF.

V usage is TRBV7-9 and J usage is TRBJ1-2; 7 bases agree with TRBD1. The CDR3 runs to 14 residues. Germline V gene data show CDR1 as SEHNR and CDR2 as FQNEAQ (reference sequence). The V and J ends lost 4 bases and 8 bases, in that order; junction bases with no gene match: 10. CDR3 in DNA: TGTGCCAGCAGCTATTCCACTGACAGGGACGGCTACACCTTC. Protein product: CASSYSTDRDGYTF.

The V and J genes are TRBV28 and TRBJ1-2; D ambiguous. The V end lost 7 bases, the J end lost 4 bases, and 10 bases lay between the germline ends. Looked up from germline, CDR1 is MDHEN and CDR2 is SYDVKM. The length of the CDR3 is 12 residues. The chain's CDR3 is CASNHWGYGYTF. The CDR3 DNA reads TGTGCCAGCAACCATTGGGGCTATGGCTACACCTTC.

Notes on this clone: A far more abundant clone sits one base away, making this likely a read error. J is TRBJ2-2 and V is TRBV6-4; a weak D match, TRBD2 (6 bases). Germline values: CDR1 MRHNA, CDR2 SNTAGT. The CDR3 spans 15 residues. V lost 2 bases and J lost 0, with 7 bases in between. CDR3 protein: CASSDRETNTGELFF. CDR3 DNA sequence: TGTGCCAGCAGTGACCGGGAGACGAACACCGGGGAGCTGTTTTTT.